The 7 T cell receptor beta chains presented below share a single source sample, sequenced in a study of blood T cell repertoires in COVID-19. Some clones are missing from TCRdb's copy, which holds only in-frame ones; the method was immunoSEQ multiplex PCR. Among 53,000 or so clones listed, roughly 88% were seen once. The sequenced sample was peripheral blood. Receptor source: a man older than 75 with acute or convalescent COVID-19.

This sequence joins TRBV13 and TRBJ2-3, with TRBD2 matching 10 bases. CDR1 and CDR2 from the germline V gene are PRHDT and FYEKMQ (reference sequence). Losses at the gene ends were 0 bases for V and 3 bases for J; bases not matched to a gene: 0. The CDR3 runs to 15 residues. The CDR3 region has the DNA TGTGCCAGCAGCTTAGGACTAGCGGGGACAGATACGCAGTATTTT. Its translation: CASSLGLAGTDTQYF.

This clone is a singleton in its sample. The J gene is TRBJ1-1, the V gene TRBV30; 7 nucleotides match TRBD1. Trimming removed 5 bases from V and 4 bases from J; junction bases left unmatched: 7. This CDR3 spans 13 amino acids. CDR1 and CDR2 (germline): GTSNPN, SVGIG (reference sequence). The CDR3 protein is CAWDSQGRTEAFF. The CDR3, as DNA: TGTGCCTGGGACTCACAGGGGCGCACTGAAGCTTTCTTT.

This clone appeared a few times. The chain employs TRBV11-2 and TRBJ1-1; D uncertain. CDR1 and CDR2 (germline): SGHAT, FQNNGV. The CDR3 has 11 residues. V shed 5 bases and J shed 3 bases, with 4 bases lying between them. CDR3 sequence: CASSLHTEAFF. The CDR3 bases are TGTGCCAGCAGCCTCCACACTGAAGCTTTCTTT.

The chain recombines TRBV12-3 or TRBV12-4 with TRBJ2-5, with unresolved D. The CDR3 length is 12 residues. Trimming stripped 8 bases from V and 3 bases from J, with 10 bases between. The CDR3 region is CASQGRKETQYF. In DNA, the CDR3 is TGTGCCAGCCAAGGCAGGAAAGAGACCCAGTACTTC.

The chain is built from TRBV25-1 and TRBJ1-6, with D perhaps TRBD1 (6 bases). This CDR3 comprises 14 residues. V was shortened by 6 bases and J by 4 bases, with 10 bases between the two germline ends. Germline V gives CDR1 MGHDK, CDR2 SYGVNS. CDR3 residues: CASRQGQYNSPLHF. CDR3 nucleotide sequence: TGTGCCAGCAGACAGGGACAATATAATTCACCCCTCCACTTT. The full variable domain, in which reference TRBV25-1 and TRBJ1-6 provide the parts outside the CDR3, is EADIYQTPRYLVIGTGKKITLECSQTMGHDKMYWYQQDPGMELHLIHYSYGVNSTEKGDLSSESTVSRIRTEHFPLTLESARPSHTSQYLCASRQGQYNSPLHFGNGTRLTVT.

The CDR3 DNA reads as TGCGCCAGCAGCCAAGACCCCATCTACGAGCAGTACTTC. Protein product: CASSQDPIYEQYF. V is TRBV4-3 and J is TRBJ2-7; D gene ambiguous. The ends were cut back, 0 bases at V and 3 bases at J, with 6 bases in the middle. The CDR3 is 13 residues long. Germline loops: CDR1 LGHNA, CDR2 YSLEER.

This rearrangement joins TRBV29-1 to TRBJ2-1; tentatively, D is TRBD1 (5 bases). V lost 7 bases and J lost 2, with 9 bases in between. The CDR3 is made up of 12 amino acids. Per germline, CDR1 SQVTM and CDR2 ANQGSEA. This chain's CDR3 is CSATTAYNEQFF. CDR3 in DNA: TGCAGCGCTACGACAGCCTACAATGAGCAGTTCTTC.